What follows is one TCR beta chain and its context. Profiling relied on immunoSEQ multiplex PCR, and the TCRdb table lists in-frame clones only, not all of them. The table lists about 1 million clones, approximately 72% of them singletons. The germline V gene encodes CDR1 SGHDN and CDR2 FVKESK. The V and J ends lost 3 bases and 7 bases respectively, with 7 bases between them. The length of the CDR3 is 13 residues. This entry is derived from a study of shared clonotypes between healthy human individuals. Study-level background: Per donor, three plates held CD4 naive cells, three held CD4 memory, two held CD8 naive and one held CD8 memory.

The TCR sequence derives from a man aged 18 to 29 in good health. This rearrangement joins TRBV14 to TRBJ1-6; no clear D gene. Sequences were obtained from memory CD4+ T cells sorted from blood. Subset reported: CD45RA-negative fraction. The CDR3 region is CASSQSRNSPLHF. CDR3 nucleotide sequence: TGTGCCAGCAGCCAGAGTCGGAATTCACCCCTCCACTTT. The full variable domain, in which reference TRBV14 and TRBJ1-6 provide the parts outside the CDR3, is EAGVTQFPSHSVIEKGQTVTLRCDPISGHDNLYWYRRVMGKEIKFLLHFVKESKQDESGMPNNRFLAERTGGTYSTLKVQPAELEDSGVYFCASSQSRNSPLHFGNGTRLTVT.